This T cell receptor (beta chain) is drawn from a study of cytomegalovirus exposure and HLA in healthy donors. Overall study findings and caveats: The authors judged a highly shared variant cluster likely a sequencing artifact. TRBV6-2, TRBV6-3 and some other V segments were excluded as indistinguishable. There were reportedly fewer N-insertions in an Asian-associated ancestry cluster than the approximately 700-donor mean, in a later analysis. Among TCR beta chains, those listed as cytomegalovirus-associated numbered over 150.

The CDR3 consists of 16 residues. V dropped 4 bases and J dropped 10; count of bases not matched to a gene: 12. Germline assignment: CDR1 MDHEN and CDR2 SYDVKM. The primer mix had 60 Vbeta and 13 Jbeta primers. Produced via immunoSEQ multiplex PCR; TCRdb's table is partial and in-frame only. The sample has over 150,000 clones; around 80% are singletons. Remarks on this clone: Its target is not known.

The sample was PBMCs. The chain carries TRBV28 and TRBJ1-6; 8 bases align to TRBD1. This TCR was sampled from a woman in her twenties or thirties in good health and CMV-seropositive. CDR3 sequence (DNA): TGTGCCAGCAGTTCCCTCAAAACAGGGGGTATATCACCCCTCCACTTT. Its translation: CASSSLKTGGISPLHF.